This T cell receptor (beta chain) was retrieved from a study of metastatic and nonmetastatic thyroid tumors. At the level of the study: For malignant and benign thyroid patients, tumor or nodule tissue and blood were the sources whose repertoires were compared. General study points: The reported finding was significantly higher TCR beta diversity in malignant thyroid tumors relative to benign nodules, in blood and tumor.

TCRdb recomputed clones from the PCR reads via MiXCR. Altogether about 16,000 clones are present, around a third being singletons, with the ten largest covering around 13%. None of the patients had undergone any treatment ahead of thyroid surgery. To note about this clone: The antigen is undetermined.

This sequence was found in a male donor with papillary thyroid cancer or a benign thyroid nodule (not recorded which). Some clones in this sample may be carry-over from other donors' samples. Sample: tumor tissue.

This chain's CDR3 is CARRAGLRSGSLSGELFF. CDR3 sequence (DNA): TGCGCCAGACGGGCGGGACTACGGAGCGGGAGTCTGTCGGGGGAGCTGTTTTTT. The V gene is TRBV5-1, the J gene TRBJ2-2; 8 bases are a match to TRBD2. CDR1 is SGHRS, CDR2 YFSETQ, per germline. This CDR3 has 18 residues. V gave up 8 bases and J gave up 8 bases; unmatched junction bases: 23. Based on the CDR3 plus reference TRBV5-1 and TRBJ2-2, the full variable domain is KAGVTQTPRYLIKTRGQQVTLSCSPISGHRSVSWYQQTPGQGLQFLFEYFSETQRNKGNFPGRFSGRQFSNSRSEMNVSTLELGDSALYLCARRAGLRSGSLSGELFFGEGSRLTVL.